The 14 T cell receptor beta chains below come from one sample, sequenced in a study of T cell repertoires in cytomegalovirus infection. MiXCR, applied by TCRdb to the reads, yields one record per CDR3 protein. Of about 500,000 distinct CDR3 sequences detected, 30% to 40% appear once; the ten largest clones hold 15% to 20%. These receptors are not linked to any known antigen. The sample was cultured PBMCs, taken from culture after CMV antigen stimulation. The receptors were gathered from a human donor in good health (CMV status not recorded). Some clones in this sample may be carry-over from other donors' samples.

Of note for this clonotype: This may arise from a read error, as a much more abundant clone is one base away. The V and J genes are TRBV7-2 and TRBJ2-3, with D tentatively TRBD1 or TRBD2 (5 bases each). Germline V gene sequence: CDR1 SGHTA, CDR2 FQGNSA. CDR3 length equals 16 residues. For the CDR3, the DNA is TGTGCCAGCGGCTTAGGGACCACGGCGCGTAGGGATACGCAGTATTTT. Protein product: CASGLGTTARRDTQYF.

The sample holds a few counts of this clonotype. Here the CDR3 DNA reads TGCAGTGCTAGGACCACTAGAGCTACCGGGGAGCTGTTTTTT. Translated, it gives CSARTTRATGELFF. The V call is TRBV20-1, the J call TRBJ2-2; possibly TRBD2 for D (5 bases). The CDR3 runs to 14 residues. V dropped 3 bases and J dropped 5 bases, with 13 bases sitting between them. Germline V gene sequence: CDR1 DFQATT, CDR2 SNEGSKA (reference sequence).

This clonotype was recorded a few times. The chain couples TRBV19 to TRBJ2-7, with 10 bases matching TRBD2. Germline V gene data show CDR1 as LNHDA and CDR2 as SQIVND (reference sequence). The CDR3 runs to 15 residues. The V segment lost 1 base and the J segment 2 bases; nucleotides outside the gene matches: 2. The CDR3 is CASSIAAGGTYEQYV. The CDR3 DNA reads TGTGCCAGTAGTATAGCAGCGGGAGGGACCTACGAGCAGTACGTC.

This clonotype was observed a handful of times. The CDR3 spells CASSFGGTEGSPLHF. In DNA, the CDR3 is TGCGCCAGCAGCTTCGGGGGGACAGAAGGTTCACCCCTCCACTTT. The J gene is TRBJ1-6, the V gene TRBV5-1; TRBD1 agrees at 7 bases. Germline V gene data show CDR1 as SGHRS and CDR2 as YFSETQ. The junction had 8 bases not matched to a gene; V was cut back by 2 bases and J by 9 bases. This CDR3 has 15 amino acids.

The chain employs TRBV6-1 and TRBJ1-4; D unresolved. CDR3 length equals 14 residues. Trimming took off 1 base at V and 12 bases at J, with 15 bases between the two ends. CDR1 is MNHNS and CDR2 is SASEGT in the germline V gene. Written as DNA, the CDR3 is TGTGCCAGCAGTGAAGGCGGTGCCCTCGTCGAACTGTTTTTT. Its protein is CASSEGGALVELFF.

The chain uses TRBV19 and TRBJ2-1; 7 bases map to TRBD1. In germline, CDR1 is LNHDA, CDR2 SQIVND (reference sequence). Trimming took 5 bases from V and 5 from J; bases not matched to a gene: 3. The CDR3 totals 13 residues. The CDR3 nucleotides read TGTGCCAGTAGTCGGGACAGAAACAATGAGCAGTTCTTC. Its protein is CASSRDRNNEQFF.

The rearrangement uses TRBV28 and TRBJ1-5; no clear D gene. Germline-derived CDR1 and CDR2 are MDHEN and SYDVKM. V was trimmed by 2 bases and J by 3 bases, leaving 8 bases between them. CDR3 size: 14 residues. CDR3 nucleotides: TGTGCCAGCAGTTTAGGGGTGAACAATCAGCCCCAGCATTTT. This sequence encodes CASSLGVNNQPQHF.

This clonotype was detected many times. This rearrangement joins TRBV7-8 to TRBJ2-1; TRBD1 matches 8 bases. This CDR3 has 15 amino acids. The junction had 7 bases not matched to a gene; V was cut back by 5 bases and J by 4 bases. Germline CDR1 and CDR2: SGHVS and FQNEAQ. The CDR3 spells CASSLGQGAYNEQFF. DNA of the CDR3: TGTGCCAGCAGCCTTGGACAGGGAGCTTACAATGAGCAGTTCTTC. Supplemented by reference TRBV7-8 and TRBJ2-1, the full variable domain reads GAGVSQSPRYKVAKRGQDVALRCDPISGHVSLFWYQQALGQGPEFLTYFQNEAQLDKSGLPSDRFFAERPEGSVSTLKIQRTQQEDSAVYLCASSLGQGAYNEQFFGPGTRLTVL.

The rearrangement links TRBV6-2 or TRBV6-3 to TRBJ1-3; D is undetermined. Germline-derived CDR1 and CDR2 are MNHEY and SVGEGT. The germline V and J ends were trimmed by 5 bases and 0 bases, with 8 bases remaining between them. The CDR3 length is 14 residues. DNA for the CDR3: TGTGCCAGCAGTCCGGTATTCTCTGGAAACACCATATATTTT. Translated: CASSPVFSGNTIYF.

The chain uses TRBV7-2 and TRBJ2-5, with 8 bases matching TRBD2. With 1 base clipped from V and 7 bases from J, the junction kept 8 bases outside the gene matches. The CDR3 is 15 amino acids. The germline V gene has CDR1 SGHTA and CDR2 FQGNSA. CDR3 loop: CASSLDSGGVGTQYF. CDR3 DNA sequence: TGTGCCAGCAGCTTAGATTCGGGGGGGGTGGGGACCCAGTACTTC.

This clonotype was seen at least ten times. The CDR3 coding sequence is TGTGCCAGCAGTAACGGACAGGCCAACAATCAGCCCCAGCATTTT. Translation gives CASSNGQANNQPQHF. The rearrangement uses TRBV7-2 and TRBJ1-5, with TRBD1 identical over 7 bases. Germline CDR1 is SGHTA and CDR2 is FQGNSA. The CDR3 runs to 15 residues. The V gene end was trimmed by 6 bases and the J gene end by 3 bases; junction bases not matched to a gene: 8.

The chain carries TRBV10-3 and TRBJ1-5; D is ambiguous. CDR1 and CDR2 (germline): ENHRY, SYGVKD. CDR3 length: 12 residues. V gave up 3 bases and J gave up 4 bases, with 4 bases separating them. CDR3 amino acids: CAISDFNQPQHF. The DNA for the CDR3 is TGTGCCATCAGTGACTTTAATCAGCCCCAGCATTTT.

This clonotype turned up a few times. This chain links TRBV28 with TRBJ2-7; D remains ambiguous. This CDR3 region has 16 residues. V lost 10 bases and J 0 bases, leaving 22 bases between the germline ends. Germline V lookup: CDR1 MDHEN, CDR2 SYDVKM. The DNA of the CDR3 is TGTGCCACCTCGGTAGTTATTCGGCAGGCCTCCTACGAGCAGTACTTC. This encodes CATSVVIRQASYEQYF.

This clonotype was recorded a few times. The chain carries TRBV2 and TRBJ2-2; D is ambiguous. CDR3 length: 13 amino acids. Per germline, CDR1 SNHLY and CDR2 FYNNEI. V shed 7 bases and J shed 6 bases, with 12 bases lying between them. In DNA, the CDR3 is TGTGCCAGCATCCCGCCTACTCCCGGGGAGCTGTTTTTT. Amino acids: CASIPPTPGELFF.